Presented here are 21 T cell receptor beta chains from one specimen sequenced in a study of patients and donors after allogeneic stem cell transplantation. TCRdb itself ran the RT-PCR reads through MiXCR, one entry per CDR3 protein. The sample lists roughly 940,000 distinct CDR3 sequences, over 15% occurring once. The specimen sequenced was blood, either unsorted or a sorted T cell fraction (not recorded which). These receptors were taken from a human donor who was either an allogeneic HSCT recipient or a stem cell or donor lymphocyte infusion donor (not recorded which). It is not recorded whose cells these are; they may come from a transplant donor.

V usage is TRBV20-1 and J usage is TRBJ2-1; 7 nucleotides line up with TRBD2. The ends lost 0 bases at V and 4 bases at J; junction bases unmatched: 15. The CDR3 has 18 amino acids. In germline, CDR1 is DFQATT, CDR2 SNEGSKA (reference sequence). This CDR3 is CSARDRGEGPSFYNEQFF. In DNA, the CDR3 is TGCAGTGCTAGAGATCGAGGGGAGGGACCGAGCTTTTACAATGAGCAGTTCTTC.

This clonotype was counted between two and nine times. The chain has TRBV4-1 and TRBJ1-6, with D unresolved. V was cut by 2 bases and J by 10 bases, with 15 bases left in between. The CDR3 is 15 amino acids. Per the germline V gene, CDR1 is MGHRA and CDR2 is YSYEKL. The CDR3 region has the DNA TGCGCCAGCAGCCAACGTTACGGGGATCACTCACCCCTCCACTTT. Translating gives CASSQRYGDHSPLHF.

V gene TRBV18 combines with J gene TRBJ2-7, with TRBD1 matching 7 bases. CDR1 is KGHSH and CDR2 is LQKENI in the germline V gene. The junction had 10 bases not matched to a gene; V was cut back by 4 bases and J by 4 bases. CDR3 length: 15 residues. The CDR3 is CASSLGRDSTYEQYF. For the CDR3, the DNA is TGTGCCAGCTCACTCGGTAGGGACAGCACTTACGAGCAGTACTTC.

The V call is TRBV20-1, the J call TRBJ1-3, with 9 bases fitting TRBD1. Germline assignment: CDR1 DFQATT and CDR2 SNEGSKA (reference sequence). The length of the CDR3 is 15 residues. The V gene end was trimmed by 5 bases and the J gene end by 2 bases; junction bases not matched to a gene: 7. CDR3 in amino acids: CSASYGTGTGNTIYF. The CDR3, as DNA: TGCAGTGCTTCTTACGGGACAGGGACTGGAAACACCATATATTTT.

The rearrangement uses TRBV2 and TRBJ2-3; tentatively, D is TRBD1 (6 bases). Germline V gene lookup returns CDR1 SNHLY and CDR2 FYNNEI. The V end was cut by 7 bases, the J end by 0 bases, with 14 bases between. The CDR3 is made up of 15 amino acids. Here the CDR3 reads CASMDGQPSTDTQYF. The CDR3 bases are TGTGCCAGCATGGACGGACAGCCTAGCACAGATACGCAGTATTTT.

This clonotype was detected ten times or more. The CDR3 spells CAISGDRTNYGYTF. CDR3 nucleotide sequence: TGTGCCATCAGTGGGGACAGGACCAACTATGGCTACACCTTC. The rearrangement links TRBV10-3 to TRBJ1-2; 8 bases line up with TRBD1. The trim removed 4 bases at V and 2 bases at J, leaving 3 bases unmatched. This CDR3 contains 14 residues. Germline CDR1 and CDR2: ENHRY and SYGVKD.

This chain joins TRBV6-5 and TRBJ2-5; TRBD2 agrees at 10 bases. Germline V gives CDR1 MNHEY, CDR2 SVGAGI. This CDR3 region has 15 residues. V lost 3 bases, J lost 5 bases, and 6 bases stayed unmatched. The CDR3 region is CASSYKRGGVETQYF. The CDR3, as DNA: TGTGCCAGCAGTTATAAGCGGGGGGGAGTGGAGACCCAGTACTTC.

This clonotype was observed many times. J is TRBJ1-1 and V is TRBV12-3 or TRBV12-4; D may be TRBD1 (6 bases). Deletions cut 5 bases from V and 2 bases from J, with 18 bases between. This CDR3 is built from 16 residues. In DNA, the CDR3 is TGTGCCAGCAGTCCCACACTGGGACAAAGAAACACTGAAGCTTTCTTT. Protein sequence: CASSPTLGQRNTEAFF.

V is TRBV5-3 and J is TRBJ1-5, with no clear D. TRBV5-3 is identified as an open reading frame with a role that is uncertain. The V end lost 2 bases, the J end lost 1 base, and 22 bases lay between the germline ends. The CDR3 extends over 19 amino acids. CDR3 DNA sequence: TGTGCCAGAAGCTTTGCGTGGCCACAAAGGTTCAAAAGCAATCAGCCCCAGCATTTT. Its protein is CARSFAWPQRFKSNQPQHF.

This clonotype occurred many times. The chain employs TRBV5-1 and TRBJ2-7, with D maybe TRBD2 (5 bases). The CDR3 runs to 12 residues. Trimming took off 5 bases at V and 3 bases at J, with 9 bases between the two ends. Germline V gene lookup returns CDR1 SGHRS and CDR2 YFSETQ. Written as DNA, the CDR3 is TGCGCCAGCAGTCAAGACTACTACGAGCAGTACTTC. Its protein is CASSQDYYEQYF.

This clonotype was detected ten times or more. V gene TRBV5-1 combines with J gene TRBJ2-1; tentatively, D is TRBD2 (5 bases). Germline CDR1 and CDR2: SGHRS and YFSETQ. This CDR3 has 13 amino acids. The V end was cut by 2 bases, the J end by 7 bases, with 10 bases between. Here the CDR3 reads CASSFSRGNEQFF. The DNA for the CDR3 is TGCGCCAGCAGCTTTTCCCGCGGGAATGAGCAGTTCTTC.

The rearrangement joins TRBV11-2 to TRBJ2-5; 9 bases match TRBD2. Germline values: CDR1 SGHAT, CDR2 FQNNGV. This CDR3 spans 18 amino acids. V was clipped by 4 bases and J by 2 bases; unmatched bases: 14. DNA for the CDR3: TGTGCCAGCAGCTCATTATGGGCGGGGGGGGCCCGACAAGAGACCCAGTACTTC. Amino acids: CASSSLWAGGARQETQYF.

This clonotype turned up a few times. The rearrangement joins TRBV29-1 to TRBJ2-7; D gene uncertain. The CDR3 is 12 amino acids. Germline CDR1 and CDR2: SQVTM and ANQGSEA. The germline V and J ends were trimmed by 7 bases and 2 bases, with 12 bases remaining between them. The CDR3 DNA is TGCAGCGCTGAGACTGATACCTACGAGCAGTACTTC. Its protein product is CSAETDTYEQYF.

DNA for the CDR3: TGCAGTGCTACCGACCCGGTCGGACCTAGCACAGATACGCAGTATTTT. It encodes CSATDPVGPSTDTQYF. V and J are TRBV20-1 and TRBJ2-3, with D hard to call. Germline loops: CDR1 DFQATT, CDR2 SNEGSKA (reference sequence). Trimming took 4 bases from V and 0 from J, leaving 17 bases between them. This CDR3 has 16 amino acids.

This rearrangement joins TRBV15 to TRBJ2-1, with 10 positions matching TRBD2. J gave up 0 bases and V 5 bases, and 10 bases lay outside the gene matches. This CDR3 comprises 18 residues. From germline, CDR1 is LNHNV and CDR2 YYDKDF (reference sequence). CDR3 sequence reads: CATSGRDSGRSSYNEQFF. Written as DNA, the CDR3 is TGTGCCACCAGCGGAAGGGATAGCGGGAGGAGCTCCTACAATGAGCAGTTCTTC.

The rearrangement joins TRBV5-1 to TRBJ1-6; 9 bases line up with TRBD1. The CDR3 length is 15 residues. The junction had 6 bases not matched to a gene; V was cut back by 4 bases and J by 7 bases. The V gene's germline CDR1 is SGHRS and CDR2 YFSETQ. In nucleotides, the CDR3 is TGCGCCAGCAGCGCGGGACAGGGTAGCAATTCACCCCTCCACTTT. Translation gives CASSAGQGSNSPLHF.

This clonotype showed up just a few times. The V and J genes are TRBV24-1 and TRBJ1-5; possible D gene TRBD1, 5 bases. This CDR3 contains 14 residues. Trimming stripped 0 bases from V and 6 bases from J, with 8 bases between. Germline V lookup: CDR1 KGHDR, CDR2 SFDVKD. CDR3 sequence: CATSDLGGSQPQHF. In DNA form, the CDR3 reads TGTGCCACCAGTGATTTGGGGGGGAGTCAGCCCCAGCATTTT.

In its sample, this clonotype was seen a few times. The chain links TRBV6-5 to TRBJ1-6; TRBD1 aligns across 8 bases. The CDR3 contains 14 residues. V was clipped by 3 bases and J by 14 bases; unmatched bases: 9. The germline gives CDR1 MNHEY, CDR2 SVGAGI. The DNA for the CDR3 is TGTGCCAGCAGTTATCAAAAGGACAGGGTGACCCTCCACTTT. Its translation is CASSYQKDRVTLHF.

This clonotype was observed a handful of times. The chain recombines TRBV6-5 with TRBJ1-1, with a tentative D call TRBD1 (5 bases). The V and J ends lost 0 bases and 9 bases respectively, with 11 bases between them. CDR3 size: 13 residues. Per the germline V gene, CDR1 is MNHEY and CDR2 is SVGAGI. CDR3 sequence: CASSYSIGEQAFF. CDR3 in DNA: TGTGCCAGCAGTTACTCGATAGGGGAGCAAGCTTTCTTT.

The chain uses TRBV29-1 and TRBJ1-2; D is perhaps TRBD1 (5 bases). The germline V gene has CDR1 SQVTM and CDR2 ANQGSEA. Deletions cut 6 bases from V and 6 bases from J, with 11 bases between. The CDR3 sequence is 11 residues long. The CDR3 bases are TGCAGCGTCGAGAGGGGCAATGGCTACACCTTC. Its protein product is CSVERGNGYTF.

This clonotype was recorded many times. The V gene is TRBV12-3 or TRBV12-4, the J gene TRBJ2-1, with 8 nucleotides matching TRBD2. The CDR3 runs to 17 residues. The J segment lost 4 bases and the V segment lost 3 bases, leaving 11 bases of the junction unmatched. The CDR3, as DNA: TGTGCCAGCAGTTTGAGATCCGGGACTAGGTTGTACAATGAGCAGTTCTTC. Its protein product is CASSLRSGTRLYNEQFF.